The entry that follows covers one TCR beta chain sequence. Germline V gives CDR1 MNHEY, CDR2 SMNVEV (reference sequence). The CDR3 consists of 16 residues. Trimming shortened V by 2 bases and J by 4 bases, and 15 bases separated the two germline ends. Only in-frame clones appear in the TCRdb table, and some are missing; sequencing was by immunoSEQ multiplex PCR. Here the sample spans approximately 68,000 clones, 91% being singletons. The data are from a study of T cell changes during pregnancy in multiple sclerosis. The chain joins TRBV27 to TRBJ2-1; tentative D call: TRBD2 (5 bases). The sample in question was peripheral blood, obtained in the third trimester of pregnancy. The receptor was isolated from a female donor in good health, enrolled as a control in a pregnancy study. CDR3 DNA sequence: TGTGCCAGCAGTTTAACTGCGGCTAGCAGATACAATGAGCAGTTCTTC. As protein: CASSLTAASRYNEQFF.